Below are 27 T cell receptor beta chains sequenced from a single sample in a study of T cell repertoires in cytomegalovirus infection. Their specific antigens are unknown. Each CDR3 protein is one row after TCRdb ran MiXCR on the reads. The sample has about 900,000 distinct CDR3 sequences, roughly 30% seen once. Sequencing used cultured CD8+ T cells from PBMCs, obtained from culture after CMV antigen stimulation. The receptors derive from a human donor in good health (CMV status not recorded). Some clones in this sample may be carry-over from other donors' samples.

The rearrangement joins TRBV5-5 to TRBJ2-2; D is ambiguous. Per germline, CDR1 SGHKS and CDR2 YYEKEE (reference sequence). This CDR3 is built from 17 residues. V lost 0 bases and J lost 1, with 13 bases in between. The CDR3 spells CASSLEGQKLNTGELFF. The DNA of the CDR3 is TGTGCCAGCAGCTTGGAAGGCCAGAAACTGAACACCGGGGAGCTGTTTTTT.

The CDR3 is CASSFGDDAPYEQYF. The CDR3 DNA reads as TGTGCCAGCAGTTTTGGTGACGATGCGCCCTACGAGCAGTACTTC. V usage is TRBV12-3 or TRBV12-4 and J usage is TRBJ2-7; no clear D gene. CDR3 length: 15 amino acids. Trimming took 3 bases from V and 2 from J, leaving 14 bases between them.

The chain joins TRBV7-9 to TRBJ2-7; 7 nucleotides match TRBD1. The CDR3 covers 16 residues. V was clipped by 5 bases and J by 4 bases; unmatched bases: 14. Per germline, CDR1 SEHNR and CDR2 FQNEAQ (reference sequence). In DNA, the CDR3 is TGTGCCAGCAGCCTCCTAACAGGGGCTATCTCGTACGAGCAGTACTTC. Its translation is CASSLLTGAISYEQYF.

This clonotype was counted a few times. This CDR3 is CASNRRGATETQYF. CDR3 DNA: TGTGCCAGCAATAGGAGGGGGGCGACGGAGACCCAGTACTTC. V and J are TRBV6-6 and TRBJ2-5, with D perhaps assigned TRBD1 or TRBD2 (6 bases each). Germline CDR1 is MNHNY and CDR2 is SVGAGI (reference sequence). The CDR3 length is 14 residues. Between the trimmed V and J ends, which lost 7 bases and 5 bases, there was a span of 17 bases.

The chain is built from TRBV7-9 and TRBJ1-2; 7 bases are a match to TRBD1. CDR1 is SEHNR, CDR2 FQNEAQ, per germline (reference sequence). V lost 1 base to trimming and J lost 6 bases; unmatched junction nucleotides: 5. The CDR3 runs to 14 residues. CDR3 sequence: CASSLDGRGNGYTF. The CDR3 nucleotides read TGTGCCAGCAGCTTAGACGGCAGGGGGAATGGCTACACCTTC.

The genes are TRBV12-3 or TRBV12-4 and TRBJ1-3, with unresolved D. The CDR3 extends over 10 amino acids. Trimming removed 7 bases from V and 5 bases from J, with 3 bases in between. CDR3 loop: CASMRNTIYF. Written as DNA, the CDR3 is TGTGCCAGCATGAGAAACACCATATATTTT.

The chain is built from TRBV11-2 and TRBJ1-1; possibly TRBD1 for D (5 bases). The CDR3 loop spans 13 amino acids. V lost 5 bases, J lost 8 bases, and 15 bases lay in between. Germline V gene lookup returns CDR1 SGHAT and CDR2 FQNNGV. This chain's CDR3 is CASSHTGHPEAFF. Written as DNA, the CDR3 is TGTGCCAGCAGCCACACCGGACATCCAGAAGCTTTCTTT.

The rearrangement links TRBV9 to TRBJ2-1, with 13 bases fitting TRBD2. The CDR3 contains 15 residues. Germline-derived CDR1 and CDR2 are SGDLS and YYNGEE. The trim removed 3 bases at V and 5 bases at J, leaving 2 bases unmatched. The CDR3 region has the DNA TGTGCCAGCAGCGAAGGGACTAGCGGGGACAATGAGCAGTTCTTC. As protein: CASSEGTSGDNEQFF.

This clonotype was observed a few times. The gene calls are TRBV7-6 and TRBJ1-2; 8 nucleotides line up with TRBD1. Germline-derived CDR1 and CDR2 are SGHVS and FNYEAQ. The CDR3 is 16 amino acids. V shed 2 bases and J 5 bases; nucleotides not matched to a gene: 10. CDR3 coding DNA: TGTGCCAGCAGCTTATCCCTAGGACAGGGAAAATATGGCTACACCTTC. Translation gives CASSLSLGQGKYGYTF.

Concerning this clonotype: A much larger clone differs from this one at a single base, so this may be a read error. The chain combines TRBV7-9 with TRBJ2-1; 7 nucleotides align to TRBD2. The trim removed 10 bases at V and 5 bases at J, leaving 14 bases unmatched. The CDR3 is 15 amino acids. The germline CDR1 and CDR2 sequences are SEHNR and FQNEAQ (reference sequence). CDR3 sequence (DNA): TGTGCCAACAGTCAGACCCCGGGGGGAGACAATGAGCAGTTCTTC. It is translated as CANSQTPGGDNEQFF.

Ten or more counts support this clonotype. The chain carries TRBV7-2 and TRBJ2-7, with D perhaps matching TRBD1 or TRBD2 (5 bases each). Germline V gene sequence: CDR1 SGHTA, CDR2 FQGNSA. The CDR3 runs 14 residues. The V end lost 5 bases, the J end lost 9 bases, and 20 bases lay between the germline ends. The CDR3 reads CASSAPGTAVVQYV. In DNA form, the CDR3 reads TGTGCCAGCAGCGCACCCGGGACCGCTGTGGTGCAGTACGTC.

This clonotype was seen at least ten times. The chain links TRBV7-6 to TRBJ1-5; tentative D call: TRBD1 (5 bases). With 4 bases removed from V and 3 bases from J, the gap between germline ends came to 10 bases. Per germline, CDR1 SGHVS and CDR2 FNYEAQ. There are 14 residues in the CDR3. The CDR3 nucleotides are TGTGCCAGCAGCTCCGACAGTATCAATCAGCCCCAGCATTTT. It translates to CASSSDSINQPQHF.

This chain uses TRBV3-1 with TRBJ2-7, with TRBD2 matching 10 bases. Unmatched junction bases numbered 1, after V lost 1 base and J lost 4 bases. Germline CDR1 is LGHDT and CDR2 is YNNKEL (reference sequence). The CDR3 runs 14 residues. CDR3 sequence reads: CASSQGTSGYEQYV. For the CDR3, the DNA is TGTGCCAGCAGCCAAGGGACTAGCGGTTACGAGCAGTACGTC.

The chain carries TRBV29-1 and TRBJ1-2; D is perhaps TRBD1 (5 bases). CDR3 length equals 14 residues. Germline CDR1 reads SQVTM; CDR2 reads ANQGSEA. V lost 2 bases to trimming and J lost 3 bases, with 13 bases between them. CDR3 bases: TGCAGCGTTGAATCGGGGGACTCATACTATGGCTACACCTTC. This sequence encodes CSVESGDSYYGYTF.

The V gene is TRBV10-1, the J gene TRBJ2-5; TRBD2 agrees at 9 bases. This CDR3 comprises 16 residues. The V segment lost 6 bases and the J segment 4 bases; nucleotides outside the gene matches: 12. Germline loops: CDR1 WNHNN, CDR2 SYGVQD (reference sequence). The CDR3 sequence: CASRPGLAGVSETQYF. CDR3 nucleotide sequence: TGCGCCAGCAGGCCGGGACTAGCAGGCGTATCAGAGACCCAGTACTTC.

The gene calls are TRBV7-9 and TRBJ1-1; 8 bases match TRBD1. V gave up 1 base and J gave up 7 bases; unmatched junction bases: 5. CDR1 and CDR2 from the germline V gene are SEHNR and FQNEAQ (reference sequence). The CDR3 runs to 14 residues. The CDR3 sequence is CASSLEDRAGEAFF. DNA of the CDR3: TGTGCCAGCAGCTTAGAGGACAGGGCGGGTGAAGCTTTCTTT.

This clonotype was seen a few times. The chain combines TRBV4-1 with TRBJ2-5; TRBD1 is a possible D gene (6 bases). Germline lookup yields CDR1 MGHRA and CDR2 YSYEKL. This CDR3 is built from 15 residues. V lost 4 bases and J lost 1, with 13 bases in between. The CDR3 bases are TGCGCCAGCAGCCCCCCCGGACAGTCCCAAGAGACCCAGTACTTC. Its translation: CASSPPGQSQETQYF.

CDR3 nucleotides: TGTGCCAGCAGCCAAAACCACCAGAGGACTAGGACAGATACGCAGTATTTT. It yields the protein CASSQNHQRTRTDTQYF. The J gene is TRBJ2-3, the V gene TRBV3-1, with TRBD2 identical over 7 bases. The CDR3 loop spans 17 amino acids. CDR1 LGHDT and CDR2 YNNKEL come from the germline V gene (reference sequence). The junction had 11 bases not matched to a gene; V was cut back by 2 bases and J by 3 bases.

This clonotype has only a few counts. The chain is built from TRBV5-6 and TRBJ1-2; D is uncertain. The V gene's germline CDR1 is SGHDT and CDR2 YYEEEE. Trimming left V 3 bases short and J 3 bases short, with 6 bases between. The CDR3 consists of 12 residues. The chain's CDR3 is CASSSLDYGYTF. For the CDR3, the DNA is TGTGCCAGCAGCTCTCTTGACTATGGCTACACCTTC.

In DNA form, the CDR3 reads TGTGCCAGCAGTGAACCCGGGGCCTATGGCTACACCTTC. It encodes CASSEPGAYGYTF. The V gene is TRBV25-1, the J gene TRBJ1-2, with a weak D call TRBD1 (5 bases). V was clipped by 2 bases and J by 4 bases, with 8 bases between them. The germline V gene has CDR1 MGHDK and CDR2 SYGVNS. This CDR3 contains 13 residues.

This clonotype was observed many times. This rearrangement joins TRBV7-6 to TRBJ1-1, with D perhaps TRBD1 (5 bases). In germline, CDR1 is SGHVS, CDR2 FNYEAQ. V lost 5 bases, J lost 2 bases, and 12 bases lay in between. This CDR3 is built from 14 residues. In nucleotides, the CDR3 is TGTGCCAGCAGCCGAGGGGAGGGAAACACTGAAGCTTTCTTT. Encoded protein: CASSRGEGNTEAFF.

This clonotype was counted a few times. The gene calls are TRBV16 and TRBJ1-6, with unresolved D. Germline V gene lookup returns CDR1 KGHSY and CDR2 FQNENV. Trimming cost V 4 bases and J 2 bases, with 9 bases left between them. The CDR3 runs 15 residues. In DNA, the CDR3 is TGTGCCAGCAGCCCTTACAGAACCTATAATTCACCCCTCCACTTT. It encodes CASSPYRTYNSPLHF.

This rearrangement joins TRBV4-1 to TRBJ2-7; either TRBD1 or TRBD2 may fit D (6 bases each). Germline assignment: CDR1 MGHRA and CDR2 YSYEKL. Trimming cost V 3 bases and J 4 bases, with 16 bases left between them. The CDR3 totals 15 residues. CDR3 sequence reads: CASSQDKDSGYEQYF. DNA for the CDR3: TGCGCCAGCAGCCAGGACAAGGACAGCGGGTACGAGCAGTACTTC.

Many counts were recorded for this clonotype. This chain uses TRBV25-1 with TRBJ1-1; 9 nucleotides line up with TRBD1. Trimming cost V 2 bases and J 11 bases; bases outside gene matches: 9. The CDR3 totals 14 residues. Germline-derived CDR1 and CDR2 are MGHDK and SYGVNS. The CDR3 nucleotides read TGTGCCAGCAGTGAAGAAAGGGGGACAGGGAAGGCTTTCTTT. Protein product: CASSEERGTGKAFF.

This clonotype was observed many times. The chain employs TRBV12-3 or TRBV12-4 and TRBJ2-1; 8 nucleotides align to TRBD2. The CDR3 runs to 17 residues. V trimming: 1 base; J trimming: 0 bases; junction bases outside the gene matches: 5. The CDR3 bases are TGTGCCAGCAGTTTAGGGAGCGGGGGCCACTCCTACAATGAGCAGTTCTTC. Translated: CASSLGSGGHSYNEQFF.

About this clonotype: A much larger clone sits a single nucleotide away, making a read error possible. V gene TRBV7-9 combines with J gene TRBJ2-3; D is perhaps TRBD2 (6 bases). Germline CDR1 is SEHNR and CDR2 is FQNEAQ (reference sequence). The CDR3 consists of 13 residues. Trimming removed 2 bases from V and 11 bases from J, with 14 bases in between. The DNA for the CDR3 is TGTGCCAGCAGCTTATCGGGGGAATTAATGCAGTATTTT. Protein: CASSLSGELMQYF.

This clonotype was seen many times. This chain connects TRBV7-2 to TRBJ1-5, with D uncertain. Trimming removed 1 base from V and 4 bases from J, with 5 bases in between. Germline lookup yields CDR1 SGHTA and CDR2 FQGNSA. There are 13 residues in the CDR3. The DNA for the CDR3 is TGTGCCAGCAGCTTAGGTCTAAATCAGCCCCAGCATTTT. It codes for CASSLGLNQPQHF.